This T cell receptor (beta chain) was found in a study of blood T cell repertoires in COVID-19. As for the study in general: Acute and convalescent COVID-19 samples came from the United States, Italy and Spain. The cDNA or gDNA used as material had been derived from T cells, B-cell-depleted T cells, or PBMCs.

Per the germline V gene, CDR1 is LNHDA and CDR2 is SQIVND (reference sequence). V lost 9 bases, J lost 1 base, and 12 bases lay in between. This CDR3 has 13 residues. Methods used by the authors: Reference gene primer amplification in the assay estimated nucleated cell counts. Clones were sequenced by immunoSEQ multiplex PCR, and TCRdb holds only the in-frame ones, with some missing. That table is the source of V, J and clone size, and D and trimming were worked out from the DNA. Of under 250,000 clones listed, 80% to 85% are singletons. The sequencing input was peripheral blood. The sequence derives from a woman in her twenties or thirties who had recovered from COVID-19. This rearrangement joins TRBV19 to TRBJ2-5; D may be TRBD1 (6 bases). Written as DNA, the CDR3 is TGTGCCAGCGCAGGGGCTTTCCAAGAGACCCAGTACTTC. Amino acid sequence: CASAGAFQETQYF.